This T cell receptor (beta chain) was found in a study of blood T cell repertoires in COVID-19. The overall study: T cells, B-cell-depleted T cells, or PBMCs provided the cDNA or gDNA that served as material.

Generated by immunoSEQ multiplex PCR, the TCRdb table keeps only in-frame clones and is missing some. This table holds over 150,000 clones, approximately 91% found once. This TCR came from a man aged 18 to 29 with COVID-19, enrolled during active disease. What was sequenced was peripheral blood.

The CDR3: CASSFTTGFYEQYF. DNA of the CDR3: TGCGCCAGCAGCTTCACCACGGGGTTCTACGAGCAGTACTTC. The chain links TRBV5-1 to TRBJ2-7; perhaps TRBD2 as D (5 bases). Trimming removed 2 bases from V and 3 bases from J, with 12 bases in between. The germline V gene has CDR1 SGHRS and CDR2 YFSETQ. This CDR3 is 14 amino acids long.